This TCR beta chain was documented in a study of T cell responses to AZD1222 COVID-19 vaccine. Study conclusions and caveats: Reportedly, close to half of spike-specific TCRs are directed against unmutated variant regions. White British ancestry dominated among donors, who included more females, and clonal diversity was possibly underestimated. Spike-specific TCR breadth and depth went up after people got two AZD1222 doses. Sampled repertoires all dated from after the peak T cell response.

Data came from immunoSEQ multiplex PCR; TCRdb stores just in-frame clones and leaves some out. The sample has roughly 86,000 clones, less than 85% seen once. Only one count was recorded for this clone. Antigen specificity is unknown. This CDR3 contains 12 residues. Trimming pared 10 bases from V and 8 bases from J, leaving 15 bases between. The receptor's source is an adult who received the AZD1222 COVID-19 vaccine. The V gene is TRBV12-3 or TRBV12-4, the J gene TRBJ2-4, with D tentatively TRBD2 (6 bases). Here the sequenced sample was peripheral blood, taken 28 days after the second AZD1222 dose. The CDR3 spells CATRRGVDIQYF. In DNA form, the CDR3 reads TGTGCCACCCGGCGGGGTGTGGACATTCAGTACTTC.